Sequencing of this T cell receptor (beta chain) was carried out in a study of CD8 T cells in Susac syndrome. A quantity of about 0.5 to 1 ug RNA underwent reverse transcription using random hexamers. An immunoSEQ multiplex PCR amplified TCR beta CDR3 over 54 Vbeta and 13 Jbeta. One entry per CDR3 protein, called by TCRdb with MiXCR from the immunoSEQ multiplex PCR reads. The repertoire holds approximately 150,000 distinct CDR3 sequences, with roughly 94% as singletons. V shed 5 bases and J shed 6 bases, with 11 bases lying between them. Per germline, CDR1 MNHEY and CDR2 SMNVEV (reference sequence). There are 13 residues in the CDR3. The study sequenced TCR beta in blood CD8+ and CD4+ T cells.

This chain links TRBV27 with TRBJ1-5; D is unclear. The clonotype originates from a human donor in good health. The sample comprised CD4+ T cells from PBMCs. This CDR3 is CASSHRSGQPQHF. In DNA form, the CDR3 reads TGTGCCAGCAGTCACCGGAGCGGTCAGCCCCAGCATTTT.